Listed below are T cell receptor beta chains from one sample, sequenced in a study of cytomegalovirus exposure and HLA in healthy donors. The data were produced by immunoSEQ multiplex PCR, yet TCRdb's version contains in-frame clones alone and is incomplete. Of under 200,000 clones listed, 84% were seen once; the top ten hold 0.25% to 0.3%. The sample was PBMCs. These receptors were obtained from a boy aged 5-17 years in good health and CMV-seronegative. CDR3s include the opening cysteine and the closing phenylalanine or tryptophan. A D gene is named only where the DNA matches it firmly. Not all rows give a size; the values are once, few, many and, for expanded clones, a class.

v_call	d_call	clone_size	j_call	cdr3_aa	cdr3_nt
TRBV7-9	TRBD2	NA	TRBJ2-5	CASSLPPDSGDQETQYF	TGTGCCAGCAGCTTACCCCCAGATAGCGGGGACCAAGAGACCCAGTACTTC
TRBV28	NA	NA	TRBJ1-1	CASTGHMNTEAFF	TGTGCCAGCACAGGCCACATGAACACTGAAGCTTTCTTT
TRBV6-5	TRBD1	few	TRBJ2-7	CASSPWTGIYEQYF	TGTGCCAGCAGTCCGTGGACAGGGATCTACGAGCAGTACTTC
TRBV19	NA	NA	TRBJ2-5	CASSTFGETQYF	TGTGCCAGTAGTACCTTCGGAGAGACCCAGTACTTC
TRBV29-1	TRBD1	NA	TRBJ1-2	CSAETHVGQGSSGYTF	TGCAGCGCCGAAACGCATGTGGGACAGGGGAGTAGTGGCTACACCTTC
TRBV9	NA	NA	TRBJ1-6	CASSVGDSPLHF	TGTGCCAGCAGCGTAGGAGATTCACCCCTCCACTTT
TRBV7-3	TRBD1	NA	TRBJ2-2	CASSPTTLRQGAGELFF	TGTGCCAGCAGCCCCACCACCCTTAGACAGGGGGCCGGGGAGCTGTTTTTT
TRBV27	NA	NA	TRBJ2-1	CASSYGGISYNEQFF	TGTGCCAGCAGTTACGGCGGGATCTCCTACAATGAGCAGTTCTTC
TRBV28	TRBD1	NA	TRBJ1-2	CASRGTGRTGGHGYTF	TGTGCCAGCCGGGGGACAGGGAGAACTGGCGGGCATGGCTACACCTTC
TRBV9	NA	few	TRBJ1-2	CASSSSPGRNYGYTF	TGTGCCAGCAGCTCATCACCAGGGAGGAACTATGGCTACACCTTC
TRBV28	NA	NA	TRBJ1-5	CASSLDQPQHF	TGTGCCAGCAGTCTTGATCAGCCCCAGCATTTT
TRBV21-1	NA	NA	TRBJ1-4	CASSNREGVAVVKLFF	TGTGCCAGCAGCAACAGAGAGGGGGTGGCAGTAGTAAAACTGTTTTTT
TRBV2	NA	NA	TRBJ2-7	CASSRLTYEQYF	TGTGCCAGCAGCAGGCTCACCTACGAGCAGTACTTC
TRBV6-1	TRBD1	once	TRBJ2-7	CASSATGVNSYEQYF	TGTGCCAGCAGTGCGACAGGGGTGAACTCCTACGAGCAGTACTTC
TRBV5-6	TRBD1	NA	TRBJ2-7	CASSLVPDRGEQYF	TGTGCCAGCAGCTTGGTTCCAGACAGGGGCGAGCAGTACTTC
TRBV10-3	TRBD2	few	TRBJ2-1	CAISESAGDTYNEQFF	TGTGCCATCAGTGAGTCGGCGGGAGATACCTACAATGAGCAGTTCTTC
TRBV5-4	TRBD1	few	TRBJ1-1	CASSPKRTGAMNTEAFF	TGTGCCAGCAGCCCCAAAAGGACAGGGGCCATGAACACTGAAGCTTTCTTT
TRBV4-3	TRBD1	NA	TRBJ1-6	CASSQTGESPLHF	TGCGCCAGCAGCCAAACAGGGGAGTCACCCCTCCACTTT
TRBV29-1	NA	NA	TRBJ2-5	CSVAREETQYF	TGCAGCGTTGCTCGGGAGGAGACCCAGTACTTC
TRBV30	NA	NA	TRBJ1-3	CAWSTGQRGNTIYF	TGTGCCTGGAGTACCGGACAGAGAGGAAACACCATATATTTT
TRBV28	TRBD1	NA	TRBJ2-1	CASTLDRVSYNEQFF	TGTGCCAGCACGCTGGACAGGGTCTCCTACAATGAGCAGTTCTTC
TRBV14	NA	NA	TRBJ2-7	CASSQVPREQYF	TGTGCCAGCAGCCAAGTTCCCCGCGAGCAGTACTTC
TRBV11-1	NA	NA	TRBJ2-3	CASSPRVGGVADTQYF	TGTGCCAGCAGCCCACGGGTAGGCGGGGTGGCAGATACGCAGTATTTT
TRBV7-2	NA	NA	TRBJ2-3	CASSPLGVTDTQYF	TGTGCCAGCAGCCCCCTAGGGGTCACAGATACGCAGTATTTT
TRBV7-2	NA	NA	TRBJ1-5	CASSFSQGNQPQHF	TGTGCCAGCAGCTTCAGCCAGGGCAATCAGCCCCAGCATTTT
TRBV4-1	NA	NA	TRBJ1-2	CASSQYAAGNNYGYTF	TGCGCCAGCAGCCAATACGCGGCCGGGAATAACTATGGCTACACCTTC
TRBV5-5	TRBD2	once	TRBJ2-1	CASSFPTSGVNNEQFF	TGTGCCAGCAGCTTTCCTACTAGCGGGGTCAACAATGAGCAGTTCTTC
TRBV15	NA	NA	TRBJ1-6	CATSRDIGRNSPLHF	TGTGCCACCAGCAGAGACATAGGGAGAAATTCACCCCTCCACTTT
TRBV11-2	TRBD2	NA	TRBJ2-1	CASSQGGREFF	TGTGCCAGCAGCCAGGGAGGGAGGGAGTTCTTC
TRBV4-1	NA	NA	TRBJ1-1	CASSQLRSSNTEAFF	TGCGCCAGCAGCCAATTGCGGAGTTCGAACACTGAAGCTTTCTTT
TRBV28	TRBD1	NA	TRBJ1-2	CASSLPRVWKPETGGRGGYTF	TGTGCCAGCAGTTTACCTCGGGTGTGGAAACCGGAGACAGGGGGAAGGGGTGGCTACACCTTC
TRBV30	NA	NA	TRBJ2-1	CACQTGNEQFF	TGTGCCTGCCAGACAGGCAATGAGCAGTTCTTC
TRBV10-3	TRBD1	NA	TRBJ2-7	CAISDFGQGAEEQYF	TGTGCCATCAGTGATTTCGGACAGGGGGCGGAAGAGCAGTACTTC
TRBV4-3	NA	NA	TRBJ1-5	CASSQDPGPNQPQHF	TGCGCCAGCAGCCAAGACCCCGGTCCCAATCAGCCCCAGCATTTT
TRBV19	TRBD1	NA	TRBJ1-1	CASSRRQGAGTEAFF	TGTGCCAGTAGTAGACGACAGGGGGCCGGGACTGAAGCTTTCTTT
TRBV29-1	TRBD1	NA	TRBJ1-1	CSSPGQGLAEAFF	TGCAGCTCCCCGGGACAGGGTCTAGCTGAAGCTTTCTTT
TRBV6-5	TRBD1	NA	TRBJ2-1	CASSYSTGELHEQFF	TGTGCCAGCAGTTACTCGACAGGGGAATTACATGAGCAGTTCTTC
TRBV5-1	NA	few	TRBJ1-1	CASSQLAGTLNTEAFF	TGCGCCAGCAGCCAGTTGGCCGGGACACTGAACACTGAAGCTTTCTTT
TRBV2	NA	NA	TRBJ1-1	CASERRPGDTEAFF	TGTGCCAGCGAAAGGAGGCCCGGGGACACTGAAGCTTTCTTT
TRBV7-9	NA	NA	TRBJ2-7	CASSLDRSSYEQYF	TGTGCCAGCAGCTTAGACAGGAGCTCCTACGAGCAGTACTTC
TRBV27	TRBD2	NA	TRBJ2-7	CASKASGIYEQYF	TGTGCCAGCAAGGCTAGCGGGATCTACGAGCAGTACTTC
TRBV28	NA	NA	TRBJ1-5	CASSWGRGYTQPQHF	TGTGCCAGCAGTTGGGGGAGGGGGTATACTCAGCCCCAGCATTTT
TRBV5-1	NA	NA	TRBJ2-7	CASSRKGQRYEQYF	TGCGCCAGCAGCAGGAAAGGACAGCGCTACGAGCAGTACTTC
TRBV5-1	TRBD1	NA	TRBJ1-1	CASSFLIPHRQGNTEAFF	TGCGCCAGCAGCTTCCTCATACCACATAGACAGGGGAACACTGAAGCTTTCTTT
TRBV7-6	NA	NA	TRBJ1-5	CASSLGHEQPQHF	TGTGCCAGCAGCTTGGGACATGAACAGCCCCAGCATTTT
TRBV7-8	TRBD2	NA	TRBJ2-5	CASTRLAGKETQYF	TGTGCCAGCACTAGACTAGCGGGAAAAGAGACCCAGTACTTC
TRBV10-3	TRBD1	NA	TRBJ1-5	CAISENRGPDQPQHF	TGTGCCATCAGTGAGAACAGGGGGCCCGATCAGCCCCAGCATTTT
TRBV7-2	TRBD2	NA	TRBJ2-1	CASSPGLADYNEQFF	TGTGCCAGCAGCCCGGGACTAGCGGATTACAATGAGCAGTTCTTC
TRBV19	NA	NA	TRBJ1-1	CASSIFWASEAFF	TGTGCCAGTAGTATTTTTTGGGCCTCTGAAGCTTTCTTT
TRBV30	TRBD1	NA	TRBJ2-7	CAWSVPQGDLYEQYF	TGTGCCTGGAGTGTACCGCAGGGGGATCTCTACGAGCAGTACTTC
TRBV30	TRBD1	NA	TRBJ2-2	CASGATGGDRGSGELFF	TGTGCCTCCGGGGCGACAGGGGGTGATAGGGGTTCCGGGGAGCTGTTTTTT
TRBV5-1	TRBD1	NA	TRBJ1-3	CASSFSGGTGNTIYF	TGCGCCAGCAGCTTCTCAGGGGGCACTGGAAACACCATATATTTT
TRBV19	NA	NA	TRBJ1-1	CASSIGRTKKNTEAFF	TGTGCCAGTAGTATTGGACGGACAAAAAAGAACACTGAAGCTTTCTTT
TRBV5-1	NA	once	TRBJ1-1	CASSQGHNPMNTEAFF	TGCGCCAGCAGCCAGGGACACAATCCTATGAACACTGAAGCTTTCTTT
TRBV9	NA	NA	TRBJ2-5	CASSVDSETQYF	TGTGCCAGCAGCGTAGATAGTGAGACCCAGTACTTC